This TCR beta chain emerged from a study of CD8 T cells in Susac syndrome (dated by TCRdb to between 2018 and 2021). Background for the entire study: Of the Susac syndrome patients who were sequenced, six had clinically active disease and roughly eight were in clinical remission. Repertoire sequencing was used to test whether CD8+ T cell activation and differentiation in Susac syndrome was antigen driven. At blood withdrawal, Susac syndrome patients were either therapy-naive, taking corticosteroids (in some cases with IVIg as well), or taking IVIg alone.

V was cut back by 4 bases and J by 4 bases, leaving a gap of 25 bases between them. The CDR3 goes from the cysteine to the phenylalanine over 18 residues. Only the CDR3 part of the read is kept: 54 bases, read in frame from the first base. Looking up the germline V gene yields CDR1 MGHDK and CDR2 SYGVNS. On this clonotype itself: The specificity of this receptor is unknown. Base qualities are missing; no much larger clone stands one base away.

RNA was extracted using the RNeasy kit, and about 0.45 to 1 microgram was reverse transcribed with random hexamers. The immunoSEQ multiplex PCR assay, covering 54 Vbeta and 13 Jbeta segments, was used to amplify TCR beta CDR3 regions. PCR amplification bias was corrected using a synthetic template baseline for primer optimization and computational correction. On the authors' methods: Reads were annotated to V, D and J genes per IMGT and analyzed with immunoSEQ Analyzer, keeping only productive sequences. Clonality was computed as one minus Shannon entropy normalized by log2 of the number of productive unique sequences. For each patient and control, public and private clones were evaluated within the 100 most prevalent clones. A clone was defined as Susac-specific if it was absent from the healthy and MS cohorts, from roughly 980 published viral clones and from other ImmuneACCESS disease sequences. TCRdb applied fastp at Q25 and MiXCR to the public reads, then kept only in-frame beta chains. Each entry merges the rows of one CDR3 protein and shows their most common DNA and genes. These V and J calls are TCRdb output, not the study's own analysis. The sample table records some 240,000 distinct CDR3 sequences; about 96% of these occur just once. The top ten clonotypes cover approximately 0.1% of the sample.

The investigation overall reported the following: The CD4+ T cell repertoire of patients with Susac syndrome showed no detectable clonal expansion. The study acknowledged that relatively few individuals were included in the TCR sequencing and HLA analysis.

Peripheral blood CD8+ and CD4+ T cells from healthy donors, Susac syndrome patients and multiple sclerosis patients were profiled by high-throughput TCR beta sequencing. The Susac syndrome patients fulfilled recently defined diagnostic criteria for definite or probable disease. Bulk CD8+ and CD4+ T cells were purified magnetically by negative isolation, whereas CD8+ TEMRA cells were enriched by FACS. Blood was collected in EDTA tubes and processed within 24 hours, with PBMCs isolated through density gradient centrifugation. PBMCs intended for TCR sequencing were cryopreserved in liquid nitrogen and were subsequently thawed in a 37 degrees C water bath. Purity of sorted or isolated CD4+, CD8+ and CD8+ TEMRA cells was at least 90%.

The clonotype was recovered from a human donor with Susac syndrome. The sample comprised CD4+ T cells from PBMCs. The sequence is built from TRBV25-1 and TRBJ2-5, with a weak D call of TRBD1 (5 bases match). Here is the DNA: TGTGCCAGCAGTGGGCAAGAACAGGCATCTAGGGGCGGAGAGACCCAGTACTTC. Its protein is CASSGQEQASRGGETQYF. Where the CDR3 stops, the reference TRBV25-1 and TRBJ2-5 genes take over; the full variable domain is EADIYQTPRYLVIGTGKKITLECSQTMGHDKMYWYQQDPGMELHLIHYSYGVNSTEKGDLSSESTVSRIRTEHFPLTLESARPSHTSQYLCASSGQEQASRGGETQYFGPGTRLLVL.